This T cell receptor beta chain was recovered during a study of blood T cell repertoires in COVID-19 (dated by TCRdb to 2018 to 2021). Background on the whole study: Samples covering the acute and convalescent phases of COVID-19 were provided by collaborators in the United States, Italy and Spain. The material from the prospective study consisted of cDNA or gDNA derived from T cells, B-cell-depleted T cells, or PBMCs. The dataset comprised deeply sampled blood TCRbeta repertoires from subjects exposed to, actively infected with, or recovered from COVID-19. A freely available public database, intended as a resource for researchers studying the immune response to SARS-CoV-2, is where the repertoires were released. Samples came from the ongoing ImmuneRACE study (first 160 participants) plus 1,254 subjects from 6 global collaborators. Sample metadata almost always included a de-identified subject ID, COVID-19 status, age in years and sex. Where HLA class I and class II types were available, the types were taken from metadata supplied by the sample provider, not from assay-based typing.

To note about this clone: Its antigen has not been determined. No much larger clone exists at a distance of one base, and base qualities are not known.

The paper as a whole reports these results and caveats: How much clinical and demographic metadata was included differed by source and by participant, and the metadata was provided uncurated.

TCRbeta CDR3 regions were amplified from genomic DNA using the immunoSEQ Assay, a bias-controlled multiplex PCR. The source study handled its data this way. The number of nucleated cells in each sample was estimated from the amplification of reference gene primers within the assay. To quantify the absolute abundance of each unique TCRbeta CDR3 rearrangement, sequence reads were collapsed and filtered. Productive Simpson clonality was computed per sample as the square root of Simpson's diversity index over productive rearrangements. The immuneACCESS repertoire file appears here via TCRdb, limited to in-frame rearrangements. These files lack a portion of the clones; in checked studies, under half of the deficit traces to unresolved V genes, and the cause of the others is not known. That table is the source of V, J and clone size, and D and trimming were worked out from the DNA. Recorded for this sample are roughly 150,000 clones; around 85% of them occurred a single time. The ten most abundant clones make up about 5% of the sample.

The CDR3 runs 14 residues from the cysteine to the phenylalanine. Kept here is only the CDR3 DNA, which spans 42 bases and is read in frame from base 1. Reading the germline V gene (reference sequence) gives CDR1 GTSNPN and CDR2 SVGIG. Unmatched junction bases come to 8, with V trimmed by 5 bases and J by 4 bases. Each collaborating institution followed its own protocols to collect whole blood in K2EDTA tubes. For TCRbeta analysis, collaborator samples were shipped as frozen whole blood, as isolated PBMCs, or as DNA extracted from either sample type. The rearrangement joined TRBV30 to TRBJ2-5, with 9 bases in between that match TRBD1. This TCR came from a human donor in a cohort sampled during active COVID-19. What was sequenced was peripheral blood. The CDR3 protein is CAWGGTGRGETQYF. The sequenced DNA: TGTGCCTGGGGGGGGACAGGGAGAGGAGAGACCCAGTACTTC.